Detailed here is one TCR beta chain. This entry comes from a study of cytomegalovirus exposure and HLA in healthy donors. The CDR3 is made up of 14 amino acids. Trimming shortened V by 6 bases and J by 0 bases, and 10 bases separated the two germline ends. Germline V CDR1 and CDR2: LNHDA, SQIVND (reference sequence). Primers: 60 Vbeta forward and 13 Jbeta reverse. Sequencing was performed with immunoSEQ multiplex PCR; in TCRdb, only in-frame clones are kept and a portion is missing. The sample table sets out tens of thousands of clones. The chain is built from TRBV19 and TRBJ2-3, with D perhaps TRBD1 (6 bases). The sequenced sample was PBMCs. The TCR was taken from a male donor in good health and CMV-seronegative. The CDR3 region is CASRQGLSTDTQYF. CDR3 bases: TGTGCCAGTAGACAGGGCCTCAGCACAGATACGCAGTATTTT.